Below, 4 T cell receptor beta chains from the same sample are listed, as sequenced in a study of CD8+CD57+ T cells in acquired aplastic anemia. Both TCR beta VDJ combination and CDR3 sequence profiling were carried out. Genomic DNA was the template for this profiling. TCRdb analysed the reads with MiXCR anew, one entry per CDR3 protein. The repertoire holds about 160,000 distinct CDR3 sequences, with roughly 43% as singletons. The patients chosen for sequencing had shown expansion of CD8+CD57+ cells (detected by flow cytometry). Sequencing input: sorted CD4+, CD8+, or CD8+CD57+ T cells (not recorded which) from PBMCs. The receptors here all came from a human donor with aplastic anemia.

V is TRBV19 and J is TRBJ2-3, with D possibly matching TRBD2 (5 bases). Trimming removed 3 bases at V and 5 bases at J, with 12 bases between. The CDR3 loop spans 14 amino acids. CDR1 LNHDA and CDR2 SQIVND come from the germline V gene (reference sequence). The CDR3 here is CASSISGKGDTQYF. CDR3 bases: TGTGCCAGTAGTATCTCCGGGAAAGGAGATACGCAGTATTTT.

The chain employs TRBV25-1 and TRBJ1-2, with TRBD1 identical over 11 bases. This CDR3 region has 17 residues. The V segment lost 2 bases and the J segment 3 bases; nucleotides outside the gene matches: 8. Per germline, CDR1 MGHDK and CDR2 SYGVNS. CDR3 in amino acids: CASSEKEDRGLDYGYTF. The CDR3 DNA reads as TGTGCCAGCAGTGAAAAGGAGGACAGGGGGCTTGACTATGGCTACACCTTC.

Ten or more counts support this clonotype. The CDR3 region is CASSLAGVAKNIQYF. CDR3 coding DNA: TGTGCCAGTTCACTAGCGGGAGTGGCCAAAAACATTCAGTACTTC. V is TRBV19 and J is TRBJ2-4, with 11 bases fitting TRBD2. The trim removed 8 bases at V and 1 base at J, leaving 4 bases unmatched. Germline values: CDR1 LNHDA, CDR2 SQIVND (reference sequence). CDR3 size: 15 residues.

This chain joins TRBV7-2 and TRBJ1-1; D is unresolved. The CDR3 is made up of 13 amino acids. Per germline, CDR1 SGHTA and CDR2 FQGNSA. The V and J ends lost 7 bases and 4 bases respectively, with 13 bases between them. The CDR3, as DNA: TGTGCCAGCATCCCCGATCGGGCCACTGAAGCTTTCTTT. This sequence encodes CASIPDRATEAFF.